This T cell receptor (beta chain) was observed in a study of blood T cell repertoires in COVID-19. Germline CDR1 MNHEY, CDR2 SVGAGI. The CDR3 is 14 amino acids. Trimming cost V 5 bases and J 6 bases, with 16 bases left between them. This clone was detected once. Produced via immunoSEQ multiplex PCR; TCRdb's table is partial and in-frame only. The profile covers hundreds of thousands of clones, with 70% to 90% appearing a single time and around 4% taken by the ten largest. V gene TRBV6-5 combines with J gene TRBJ2-5; a possible D gene is TRBD2 (6 bases). The specimen sequenced was peripheral blood. The TCR originated in a woman aged 45 to 65 with active or convalescent COVID-19. CDR3 coding DNA: TGTGCCAGCAGTCTACGGAGGGGAACGAAGACCCAGTACTTC. This gives the protein CASSLRRGTKTQYF.